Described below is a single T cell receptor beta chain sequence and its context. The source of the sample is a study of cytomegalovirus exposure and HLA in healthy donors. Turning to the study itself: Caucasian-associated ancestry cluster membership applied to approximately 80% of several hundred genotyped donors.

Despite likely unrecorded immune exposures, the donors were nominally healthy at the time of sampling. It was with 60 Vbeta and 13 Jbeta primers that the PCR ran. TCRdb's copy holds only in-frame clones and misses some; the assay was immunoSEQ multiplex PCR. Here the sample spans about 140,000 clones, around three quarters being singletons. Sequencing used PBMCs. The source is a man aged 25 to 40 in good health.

CDR3 amino acids: CAISWGTSGYEQYF. The CDR3 nucleotides are TGTGCCATCAGTTGGGGGACTAGCGGCTACGAGCAGTACTTC. This sequence joins TRBV10-3 and TRBJ2-7, with 11 bases lining up with TRBD2. The CDR3 sequence is 14 residues long. Unmatched junction bases numbered 3, after V lost 5 bases and J lost 3 bases. Germline assignment: CDR1 ENHRY and CDR2 SYGVKD.